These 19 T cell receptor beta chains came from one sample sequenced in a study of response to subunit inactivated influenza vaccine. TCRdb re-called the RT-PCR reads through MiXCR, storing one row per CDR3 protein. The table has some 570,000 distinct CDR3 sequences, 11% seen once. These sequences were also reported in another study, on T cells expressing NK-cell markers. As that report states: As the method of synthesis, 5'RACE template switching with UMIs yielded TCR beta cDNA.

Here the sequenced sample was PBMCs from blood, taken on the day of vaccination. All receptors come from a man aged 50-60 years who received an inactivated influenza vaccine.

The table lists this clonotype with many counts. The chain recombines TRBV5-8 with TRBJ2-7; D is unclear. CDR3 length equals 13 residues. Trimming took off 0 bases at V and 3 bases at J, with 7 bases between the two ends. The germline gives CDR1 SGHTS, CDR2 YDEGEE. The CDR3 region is CASSLVQNYEQYF. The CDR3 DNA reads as TGTGCCAGCAGCTTGGTGCAGAACTACGAGCAGTACTTC.

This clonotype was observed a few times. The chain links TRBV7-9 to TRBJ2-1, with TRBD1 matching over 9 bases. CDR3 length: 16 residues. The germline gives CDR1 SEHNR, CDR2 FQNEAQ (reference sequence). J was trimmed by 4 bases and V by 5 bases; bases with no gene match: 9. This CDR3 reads CASSARDRVLYNEQFF. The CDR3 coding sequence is TGTGCCAGCAGCGCCCGGGACAGGGTACTATACAATGAGCAGTTCTTC.

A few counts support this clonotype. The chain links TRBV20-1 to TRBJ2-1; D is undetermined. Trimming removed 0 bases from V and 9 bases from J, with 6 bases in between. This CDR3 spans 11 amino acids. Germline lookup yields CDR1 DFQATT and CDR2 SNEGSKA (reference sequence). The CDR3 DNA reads TGCAGTGCTAGAGAAAGCCTTGAGCAGTTCTTC. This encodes CSARESLEQFF.

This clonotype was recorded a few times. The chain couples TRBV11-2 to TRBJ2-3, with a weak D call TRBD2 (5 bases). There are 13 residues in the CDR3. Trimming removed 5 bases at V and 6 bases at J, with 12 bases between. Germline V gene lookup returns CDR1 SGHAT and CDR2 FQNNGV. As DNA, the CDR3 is TGTGCCAGCAGCGCTACAACGGGGGATACGCAGTATTTT. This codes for CASSATTGDTQYF.

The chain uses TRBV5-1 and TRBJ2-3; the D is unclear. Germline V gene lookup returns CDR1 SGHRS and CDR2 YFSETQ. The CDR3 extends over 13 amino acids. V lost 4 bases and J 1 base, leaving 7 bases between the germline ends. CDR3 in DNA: TGCGCCAGCAGCAAGGAAGGCACAGATACGCAGTATTTT. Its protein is CASSKEGTDTQYF.

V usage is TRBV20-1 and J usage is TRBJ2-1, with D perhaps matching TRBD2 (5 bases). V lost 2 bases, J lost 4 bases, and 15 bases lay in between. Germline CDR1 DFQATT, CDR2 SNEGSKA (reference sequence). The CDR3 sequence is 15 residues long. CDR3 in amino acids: CSARPTWGVYNEQFF. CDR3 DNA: TGCAGTGCTAGACCGACTTGGGGAGTTTACAATGAGCAGTTCTTC.

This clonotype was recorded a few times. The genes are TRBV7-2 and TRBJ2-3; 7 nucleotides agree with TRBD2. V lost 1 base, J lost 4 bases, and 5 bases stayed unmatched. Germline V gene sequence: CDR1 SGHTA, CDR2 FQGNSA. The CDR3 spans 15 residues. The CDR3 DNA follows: TGTGCCAGCAGCTTAGGGCCCCGGGGGGCAGATACGCAGTATTTT. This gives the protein CASSLGPRGADTQYF.

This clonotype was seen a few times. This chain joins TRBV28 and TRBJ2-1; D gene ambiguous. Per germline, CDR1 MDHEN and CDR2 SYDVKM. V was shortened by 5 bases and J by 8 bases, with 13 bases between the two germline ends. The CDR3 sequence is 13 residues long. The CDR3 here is CASSPPLTDEQFF. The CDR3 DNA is TGTGCCAGCAGTCCCCCTCTTACGGATGAGCAGTTCTTC.

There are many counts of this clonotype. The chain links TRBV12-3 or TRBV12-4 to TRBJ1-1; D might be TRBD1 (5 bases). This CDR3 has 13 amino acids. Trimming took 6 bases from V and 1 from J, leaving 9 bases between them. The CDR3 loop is CASRNDRNTEAFF. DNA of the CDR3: TGTGCCAGCAGGAATGACAGGAACACTGAAGCTTTCTTT.

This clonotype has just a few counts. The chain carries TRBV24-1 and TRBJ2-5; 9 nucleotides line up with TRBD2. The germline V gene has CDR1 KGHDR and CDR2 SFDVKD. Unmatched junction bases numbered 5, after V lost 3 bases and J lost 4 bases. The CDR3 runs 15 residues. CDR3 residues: CATSDGGRALETQYF. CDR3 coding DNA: TGTGCCACCAGTGATGGCGGGAGGGCCTTAGAGACCCAGTACTTC.

In DNA form, the CDR3 reads TGTGCCAGCAGCTGGGGACTAGCGGGAGTAGAGACCCAGTACTTC. It translates to CASSWGLAGVETQYF. The rearrangement links TRBV7-9 to TRBJ2-5; 14 bases are a match to TRBD2. Germline assignment: CDR1 SEHNR and CDR2 FQNEAQ (reference sequence). J lost 4 bases, V lost 4 bases, and 2 bases had no gene match. This CDR3 has 15 amino acids.

The CDR3: CASSLGGIAKNIQYF. CDR3 nucleotide sequence: TGTGCCAGCAGCTTAGGTGGAATAGCCAAAAACATTCAGTACTTC. This chain connects TRBV7-9 to TRBJ2-4; D not resolved. Per germline, CDR1 SEHNR and CDR2 FQNEAQ (reference sequence). The CDR3 consists of 15 residues. The V end lost 1 base, the J end lost 0 bases, and 7 bases lay between the germline ends.

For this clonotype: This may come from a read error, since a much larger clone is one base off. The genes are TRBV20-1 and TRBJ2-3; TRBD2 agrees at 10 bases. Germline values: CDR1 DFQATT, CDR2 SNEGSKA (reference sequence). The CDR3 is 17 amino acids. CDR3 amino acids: CTARVGGLAQITDTQYF. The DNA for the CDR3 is TGCACTGCTAGAGTCGGGGGACTAGCGCAGATCACAGATACGCAGTATTTT.

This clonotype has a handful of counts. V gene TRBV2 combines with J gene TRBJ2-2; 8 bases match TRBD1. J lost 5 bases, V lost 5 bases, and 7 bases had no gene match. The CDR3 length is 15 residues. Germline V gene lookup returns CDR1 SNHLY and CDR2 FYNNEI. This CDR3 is CASSPQGAITGELFF. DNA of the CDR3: TGTGCCAGCAGTCCCCAGGGGGCAATTACCGGGGAGCTGTTTTTT.

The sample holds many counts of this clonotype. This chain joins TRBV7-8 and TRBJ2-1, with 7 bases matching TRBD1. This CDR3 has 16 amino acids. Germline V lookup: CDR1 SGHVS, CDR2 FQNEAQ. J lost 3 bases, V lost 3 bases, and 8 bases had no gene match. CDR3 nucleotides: TGTGCCAGCAGCTTGAAGAGGGGGCAACGCTACAATGAGCAGTTCTTC. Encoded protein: CASSLKRGQRYNEQFF.

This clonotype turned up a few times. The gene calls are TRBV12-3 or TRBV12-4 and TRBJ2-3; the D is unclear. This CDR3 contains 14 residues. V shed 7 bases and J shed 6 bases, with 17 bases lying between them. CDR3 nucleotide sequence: TGTGCCAGCACCCCAAAGACGCGAAGGGATACGCAGTATTTT. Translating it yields CASTPKTRRDTQYF.

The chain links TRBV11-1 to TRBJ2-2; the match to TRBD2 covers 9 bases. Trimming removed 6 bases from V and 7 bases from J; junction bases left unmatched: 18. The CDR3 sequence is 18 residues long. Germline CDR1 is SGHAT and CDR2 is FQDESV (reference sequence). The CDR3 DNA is TGTGCCAGCAGTCTTAAGTTGCGGGAGGGCCGTCAAATCGGGGAGCTGTTTTTT. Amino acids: CASSLKLREGRQIGELFF.

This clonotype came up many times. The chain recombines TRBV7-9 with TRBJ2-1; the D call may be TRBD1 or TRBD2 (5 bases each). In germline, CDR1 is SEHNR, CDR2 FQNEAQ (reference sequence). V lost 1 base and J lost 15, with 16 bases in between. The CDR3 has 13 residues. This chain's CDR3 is CASSLEASGTRFF. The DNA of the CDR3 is TGTGCCAGCAGCTTAGAAGCATCCGGGACGCGGTTCTTC.

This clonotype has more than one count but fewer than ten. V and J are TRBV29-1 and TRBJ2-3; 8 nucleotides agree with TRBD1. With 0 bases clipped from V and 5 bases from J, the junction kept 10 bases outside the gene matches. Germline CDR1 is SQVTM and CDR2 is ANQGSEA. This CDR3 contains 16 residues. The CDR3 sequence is CSVEDLRQGAGDTQYF. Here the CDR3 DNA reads TGCAGCGTTGAAGATCTTCGTCAGGGGGCCGGAGATACGCAGTATTTT.